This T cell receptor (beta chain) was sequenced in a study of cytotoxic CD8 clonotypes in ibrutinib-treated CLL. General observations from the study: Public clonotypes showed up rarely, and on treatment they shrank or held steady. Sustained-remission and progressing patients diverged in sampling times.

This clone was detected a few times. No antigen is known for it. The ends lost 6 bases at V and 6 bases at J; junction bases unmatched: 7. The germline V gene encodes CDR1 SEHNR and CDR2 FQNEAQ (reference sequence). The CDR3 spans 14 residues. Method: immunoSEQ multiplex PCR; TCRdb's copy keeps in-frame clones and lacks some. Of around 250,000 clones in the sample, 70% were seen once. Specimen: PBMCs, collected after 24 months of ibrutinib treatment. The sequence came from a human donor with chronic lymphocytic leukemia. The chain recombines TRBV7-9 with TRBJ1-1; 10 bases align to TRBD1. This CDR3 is CASRSGQGEAEAFF. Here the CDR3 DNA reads TGTGCCAGCAGATCTGGACAGGGGGAGGCTGAAGCTTTCTTT.